This TCR beta chain appears in the sequencing data of a study of T cells after yellow fever vaccination. TCRdb ran MiXCR on the 5' RACE reads and lists one entry per CDR3 protein. The repertoire holds some 160,000 distinct CDR3 sequences, with 6.5% to 8.5% as singletons. Germline V CDR1 and CDR2: LNHNV, YYDKDF (reference sequence). V lost 0 bases, J lost 6 bases, and 17 bases lay in between. The CDR3 length is 16 residues. Many counts were recorded for this clonotype. The clonotype originates from a man younger than 35 who received the YFV17D yellow fever vaccine. J is TRBJ1-2 and V is TRBV15; no clear D gene. The sequences come from CD4+ T cells sorted from PBMCs, collected 5 days after the first yellow fever vaccination. The CDR3 DNA reads TGTGCCACCAGCAGAGATCCCCGGAGCGACGTGCATGGCTACACCTTC. Encoded protein: CATSRDPRSDVHGYTF.